The clone carrying this T cell receptor (beta chain) was detected only a few times. Its antigen is not identified. RNA transcripts were the template, and TCR beta CDR3 regions were amplified from them. The first-round RT-PCR employed HTBI primers together with the Qiagen OneStep RT-PCR kit. A multiplex PCR was then performed as the second round. TCRdb reprocessed the multiplex PCR reads with MiXCR, giving one entry per CDR3 protein. The sample shows some 520,000 distinct CDR3 sequences, around an eighth of them seen only once. Lactation, pregnancy, uncontrolled infections and other autoimmune diseases were all grounds for excluding patients. The PBMCs used were ones drawn from 9.5 to 10 ml of fresh peripheral blood. The data are from a study of Graves' ophthalmopathy and Graves' hyperthyroidism. Findings and caveats of the study: Most clonotypes expanded in thyroid above 0.001 frequency were present in blood too. Discrimination between ophthalmopathy and stable hyperthyroidism by a 13-signature model showed about 88% sensitivity and almost 83% specificity.

This receptor was identified in a woman aged 25-40 years with Graves' ophthalmopathy. Sequenced material: blood.

CDR3 sequence: CASRKGTGGWNSPLHF. CDR3 coding DNA: TGTGCCAGTAGGAAAGGGACAGGGGGTTGGAATTCACCCCTCCACTTT. V is TRBV19 and J is TRBJ1-6, with 11 bases lining up with TRBD1. The germline gives CDR1 LNHDA, CDR2 SQIVND (reference sequence). The junction had 8 bases not matched to a gene; V was cut back by 6 bases and J by 7 bases. The CDR3 is made up of 16 amino acids.